These 31 T cell receptor beta chains came from one sample sequenced in a study of T-cell reconstitution after alpha-beta-depleted transplantation in children. Findings and caveats of the study: T-cell counts and diversity were attributed mostly to newly produced T cells one year after transplant.

Their antigen targets remain unknown. Unique molecular identifiers tagged the TCRbeta library. MiXCR, applied by TCRdb to the PCR reads, yields one record per CDR3 protein. Of about 290,000 distinct CDR3 sequences detected, over 7% appear once; the ten largest clones hold around 10%. This sample comprised peripheral blood, obtained 360 days after TCRalphabeta/CD19-depleted stem cell transplant. The receptor set was obtained from a female patient aged 2-9 years who had a stem cell transplant for Fanconi anemia, so the T cells may come from the graft donor.

This clonotype came up a few times. The chain links TRBV4-2 to TRBJ2-1; 12 bases map to TRBD2. CDR1 is LGHNA and CDR2 is YNFKEQ in the germline V gene. J gave up 6 bases and V 3 bases, and 6 bases lay outside the gene matches. CDR3 size: 16 residues. This CDR3 reads CASSQSLAGGRNEQFF. CDR3 DNA sequence: TGTGCCAGCAGCCAGAGTCTAGCGGGGGGGCGCAATGAGCAGTTCTTC.

This clonotype was found many times. The V call is TRBV28, the J call TRBJ2-5, with unresolved D. From germline, CDR1 is MDHEN and CDR2 SYDVKM. The CDR3 is made up of 12 amino acids. V was pared by 7 bases and J by 5 bases, with 11 bases between. DNA of the CDR3: TGTGCCAGCAACGGGCTGTTGGAGACCCAGTACTTC. This codes for CASNGLLETQYF.

This clonotype was detected ten times or more. This chain joins TRBV29-1 and TRBJ2-5; TRBD2 matches 9 bases. This CDR3 has 16 residues. After removal of 1 base from V and 5 bases from J, the junction contained 11 bases not matched to a gene. Germline CDR1 SQVTM, CDR2 ANQGSEA. The CDR3 sequence: CSVEVGTSTGGETQYF. The CDR3 DNA reads TGCAGCGTTGAAGTGGGGACTAGCACGGGAGGGGAGACCCAGTACTTC.

This clonotype was counted many times. The genes are TRBV20-1 and TRBJ2-1; D ambiguous. The CDR3 totals 16 residues. V was clipped by 3 bases and J by 4 bases, with 19 bases between them. Germline assignment: CDR1 DFQATT and CDR2 SNEGSKA (reference sequence). This chain's CDR3 is CSARDPREHPYNEQFF. As DNA, the CDR3 is TGCAGTGCTAGGGATCCTAGAGAACACCCTTACAATGAGCAGTTCTTC.

This clonotype was recorded at least ten times. The chain carries TRBV9 and TRBJ2-7; the match to TRBD1 covers 8 bases. In germline, CDR1 is SGDLS, CDR2 YYNGEE. Trimming removed 3 bases from V and 0 bases from J; junction bases left unmatched: 5. This CDR3 contains 15 residues. Here the CDR3 reads CASSAGTGVSYEQYF. The CDR3 DNA sequence: TGTGCCAGCAGCGCCGGGACAGGTGTCTCCTACGAGCAGTACTTC.

The V call is TRBV5-1, the J call TRBJ1-1, with D maybe TRBD1 (5 bases). Germline assignment: CDR1 SGHRS and CDR2 YFSETQ. V lost 1 base and J lost 1, with 17 bases in between. CDR3 length: 17 amino acids. In DNA, the CDR3 is TGCGCCAGCAGCTTGTGGCCACCGGGGCACTCGAACACTGAAGCTTTCTTT. Translating it yields CASSLWPPGHSNTEAFF.

A word on this clonotype: With a much larger clone just one base away, this may be a read error. The CDR3 bases are TGTGCCACCAGCAGAGGTGGCGCTAATACCGGGGAGCTGTTTTTT. The encoded protein is CATSRGGANTGELFF. This rearrangement joins TRBV15 to TRBJ2-2; D is ambiguous. The V end lost 1 base, the J end lost 5 bases, and 11 bases lay between the germline ends. This CDR3 is built from 15 residues. CDR1 and CDR2 from the germline V gene are LNHNV and YYDKDF (reference sequence).

This rearrangement joins TRBV6-5 to TRBJ2-7; D is perhaps TRBD1 (5 bases). V lost 2 bases, J lost 0 bases, and 14 bases lay in between. The CDR3 runs to 16 residues. Germline CDR1 is MNHEY and CDR2 is SVGAGI. The chain's CDR3 is CASSYRPPRASYEQYF. The CDR3 nucleotides read TGTGCCAGCAGTTACCGACCCCCCAGGGCCTCCTACGAGCAGTACTTC.

This clonotype has at least ten counts. J is TRBJ2-7 and V is TRBV5-5; possible D gene TRBD2, 6 bases. The CDR3 sequence is 14 residues long. The V and J ends lost 4 bases and 3 bases respectively, with 14 bases between them. Germline V CDR1 and CDR2: SGHKS, YYEKEE (reference sequence). The CDR3 bases are TGTGCCAGCAGCGAGATTGGCGGGGACTACGAGCAGTACTTC. Amino acids: CASSEIGGDYEQYF. The variable domain in full, completed from reference TRBV5-5 and TRBJ2-7, reads DAGVTQSPTHLIKTRGQQVTLRCSPISGHKSVSWYQQVLGQGPQFIFQYYEKEERGRGNFPDRFSARQFPNYSSELNVNALLLGDSALYLCASSEIGGDYEQYFGPGTRLTVT.

This clonotype was recorded at least ten times. This chain connects TRBV27 to TRBJ2-1; the match to TRBD2 covers 9 bases. The ends lost 5 bases at V and 7 bases at J; junction bases unmatched: 3. Germline-derived CDR1 and CDR2 are MNHEY and SMNVEV (reference sequence). The CDR3 loop spans 13 amino acids. CDR3 region: CASSLAGRNEQFF. The CDR3 DNA sequence: TGTGCCAGCAGTCTAGCGGGAAGGAATGAGCAGTTCTTC.

This clonotype occurred a few times. CDR3 amino acids: CASSLGTSGGVNEQFF. The CDR3 nucleotides read TGTGCCAGCAGCTTAGGAACAAGCGGGGGAGTAAATGAGCAGTTCTTC. V is TRBV11-3 and J is TRBJ2-1; 8 bases are a match to TRBD2. The CDR3 extends over 16 amino acids. CDR1 and CDR2 from the germline V gene are SGHNT and YENEEA. J was trimmed by 7 bases and V by 1 base; bases with no gene match: 9. Full variable domain (rest looked up from reference TRBV11-3 and TRBJ2-1): EAGVVQSPRYKIIEKKQPVAFWCNPISGHNTLYWYLQNLGQGPELLIRYENEEAVDDSQLPKDRFSAERLKGVDSTLKIQPAELGDSAVYLCASSLGTSGGVNEQFFGPGTRLTVL.

This clonotype was observed at least ten times. V and J are TRBV7-8 and TRBJ2-1, with D perhaps being TRBD1 or TRBD2 (5 bases each). CDR3 length: 15 residues. The V end lost 5 bases, the J end lost 7 bases, and 18 bases lay between the germline ends. Germline V gives CDR1 SGHVS, CDR2 FQNEAQ. CDR3 in DNA: TGTGCCAGCAGCCTCCCTGAGGGACGGCCTAATGAGCAGTTCTTC. It specifies CASSLPEGRPNEQFF.

The chain is built from TRBV11-3 and TRBJ2-7; no firm D call. V was pared by 1 base and J by 2 bases, with 9 bases between. Germline CDR1 and CDR2: SGHNT and YENEEA. The CDR3 extends over 14 amino acids. The CDR3 nucleotides read TGTGCCAGCAGCTTAGTCGTCAGAACCTACGAGCAGTACTTC. Translated: CASSLVVRTYEQYF.

At least ten counts were recorded for this clonotype. The chain has TRBV29-1 and TRBJ1-2, with 11 bases that match TRBD1. Germline lookup yields CDR1 SQVTM and CDR2 ANQGSEA. The CDR3 sequence is 14 residues long. The V gene end was trimmed by 6 bases and the J gene end by 6 bases; junction bases not matched to a gene: 9. CDR3 region: CSVLRTGGEDGYTF. The CDR3 DNA reads as TGCAGCGTCTTGAGGACAGGGGGCGAGGATGGCTACACCTTC.

This clonotype was observed a handful of times. V is TRBV7-6 and J is TRBJ2-5; D might be TRBD1 (5 bases). Trimming removed 2 bases from V and 1 base from J, with 8 bases in between. The CDR3 has 14 residues. Looked up from germline, CDR1 is SGHVS and CDR2 is FNYEAQ. CDR3 coding DNA: TGTGCCAGCAGCTTAAGTGGGGCCCAAGAGACCCAGTACTTC. This encodes CASSLSGAQETQYF.

The CDR3 DNA is TGTGCCACCAGTGATGCAGTGGTAGAGGACTATGGCTACACCTTC. Protein product: CATSDAVVEDYGYTF. The chain recombines TRBV24-1 with TRBJ1-2; D remains ambiguous. The CDR3 length is 15 residues. The germline V and J ends were trimmed by 3 bases and 3 bases, with 13 bases remaining between them. The germline V gene has CDR1 KGHDR and CDR2 SFDVKD.

In this sample, this clonotype turned up many times. Here the CDR3 reads CASSQTSPSTHEQFF. CDR3 nucleotides: TGCGCCAGCAGCCAGACTAGTCCTTCTACCCATGAGCAGTTCTTC. This chain joins TRBV5-1 and TRBJ2-1; D is possibly TRBD2 (6 bases). Germline V gene lookup returns CDR1 SGHRS and CDR2 YFSETQ. Trimming cost V 4 bases and J 8 bases, with 19 bases left between them. The CDR3 length is 15 residues.

V and J are TRBV6-2 or TRBV6-3 and TRBJ1-2, with D maybe TRBD1 (6 bases). This CDR3 has 15 residues. Trimming removed 6 bases from V and 8 bases from J, with 22 bases in between. Germline CDR1 and CDR2: MNHEY and SVGEGT. The CDR3 is CASSPSMTAQGGYTF. CDR3 bases: TGTGCCAGCAGCCCCTCAATGACGGCCCAGGGGGGCTACACCTTC.

This clonotype was picked up many times. V and J are TRBV20-1 and TRBJ1-1; 8 bases line up with TRBD1. The germline V gene has CDR1 DFQATT and CDR2 SNEGSKA (reference sequence). The trim removed 2 bases at V and 10 bases at J, leaving 12 bases unmatched. The CDR3 is 14 amino acids. The CDR3 DNA sequence: TGCAGTGCTAGATCCTACAGGGGGTCCTCGTCAGCTTTCTTT. It translates to CSARSYRGSSSAFF.

This clonotype has a count of ten or more. The chain links TRBV7-2 to TRBJ2-7; D not resolved. CDR3 length equals 15 residues. V was cut by 0 bases and J by 3 bases, with 12 bases left in between. Germline CDR1 is SGHTA and CDR2 is FQGNSA. The CDR3 protein is CASSLALVVLYEQYF. The DNA for the CDR3 is TGTGCCAGCAGCTTAGCGCTGGTGGTTCTCTACGAGCAGTACTTC.

This clonotype was detected only a few times. This chain joins TRBV7-3 and TRBJ2-1; 10 bases agree with TRBD2. J was trimmed by 8 bases and V by 0 bases; bases with no gene match: 10. From germline, CDR1 is SGHTA and CDR2 FQGTGA. The CDR3 length is 17 residues. Written as DNA, the CDR3 is TGTGCCAGCAGCTTAACGTCATCTAGCGGGGGTCGGGATGAGCAGTTCTTC. This encodes CASSLTSSSGGRDEQFF.

This rearrangement joins TRBV28 to TRBJ1-2; D unresolved. The V and J ends lost 2 bases and 0 bases respectively, with 16 bases between them. The CDR3 covers 17 residues. Germline values: CDR1 MDHEN, CDR2 SYDVKM. CDR3 nucleotides: TGTGCCAGCAGTTTAGGGTTTTCGGAGTCAGCTAACTATGGCTACACCTTC. Translating it yields CASSLGFSESANYGYTF.

This clonotype was recorded a few times. The chain combines TRBV7-2 with TRBJ1-5; D is unclear. Germline CDR1 reads SGHTA; CDR2 reads FQGNSA. This CDR3 is 12 amino acids long. V lost 5 bases to trimming and J lost 5 bases, with 7 bases between them. CDR3 loop: CASSQSYQPQHF. CDR3 DNA sequence: TGTGCCAGCAGCCAAAGTTATCAGCCCCAGCATTTT.

This clonotype was counted at least ten times. The V call is TRBV5-5, the J call TRBJ1-2; 10 bases line up with TRBD1. Germline CDR1 reads SGHKS; CDR2 reads YYEKEE (reference sequence). The CDR3 is 15 residues long. V was pared by 0 bases and J by 6 bases, with 5 bases of the junction left unmatched. This CDR3 reads CASSLGPGTGDGYTF. As DNA, the CDR3 is TGTGCCAGCAGCTTGGGACCCGGGACAGGGGATGGCTACACCTTC.

This clonotype was counted a few times. The rearrangement joins TRBV7-6 to TRBJ1-5; D remains unclear. The CDR3 consists of 13 residues. V lost 10 bases, J lost 4 bases, and 14 bases lay in between. Germline loops: CDR1 SGHVS, CDR2 FNYEAQ. CDR3 DNA sequence: TGTGCCAACATTAAGGAAAGTAATCAGCCCCAGCATTTT. This sequence encodes CANIKESNQPQHF.

This clonotype was counted many times. The chain is built from TRBV2 and TRBJ2-5; 7 positions agree with TRBD2. This CDR3 has 15 residues. V was pared by 7 bases and J by 0 bases, with 8 bases of the junction left unmatched. CDR1 is SNHLY and CDR2 is FYNNEI in the germline V gene. CDR3 residues: CASTEAGKNQETQYF. The CDR3 DNA sequence: TGTGCCAGCACCGAAGCGGGGAAGAACCAAGAGACCCAGTACTTC.

This clonotype was observed at least ten times. J is TRBJ2-7 and V is TRBV6-1; possible D gene TRBD2, 7 bases. V dropped 5 bases and J dropped 6 bases, with 17 bases sitting between them. This CDR3 has 14 amino acids. The germline V gene has CDR1 MNHNS and CDR2 SASEGT. The CDR3 region is CASSLTGGRSEQYV. The CDR3 bases are TGTGCCAGCAGTCTTACCGGGGGGCGAAGCGAGCAGTACGTC.

This clonotype was counted many times. The V gene is TRBV5-1, the J gene TRBJ2-6; D is unclear. Trimming took off 1 base at V and 2 bases at J, with 7 bases between the two ends. The CDR3 consists of 15 residues. Germline CDR1 reads SGHRS; CDR2 reads YFSETQ. CDR3 sequence (DNA): TGCGCCAGCAGCTTGCAAGCAGCTGGGGCCAACGTCCTGACTTTC. It is translated as CASSLQAAGANVLTF. The whole variable domain, filled in from reference TRBV5-1 and TRBJ2-6, reads KAGVTQTPRYLIKTRGQQVTLSCSPISGHRSVSWYQQTPGQGLQFLFEYFSETQRNKGNFPGRFSGRQFSNSRSEMNVSTLELGDSALYLCASSLQAAGANVLTFGAGSRLTVL.

This clonotype showed up many times. V and J are TRBV12-3 or TRBV12-4 and TRBJ1-5, with TRBD1 as a possible D gene (6 bases). Trimming shortened V by 6 bases and J by 3 bases, and 15 bases separated the two germline ends. This CDR3 region has 15 residues. CDR3 region: CASSLGGAYNQPQHF. The CDR3 coding sequence is TGTGCCAGCAGCCTGGGGGGGGCGTACAATCAGCCCCAGCATTTT.

The sample holds many counts of this clonotype. This sequence joins TRBV29-1 and TRBJ2-3; the D gene is possibly TRBD1 (6 bases). The germline V and J ends were trimmed by 5 bases and 2 bases, with 14 bases remaining between them. The CDR3 covers 14 residues. In germline, CDR1 is SQVTM, CDR2 ANQGSEA. CDR3 in amino acids: CSVRSAGVTDTQYF. The CDR3 DNA reads as TGCAGCGTTCGCAGTGCAGGGGTCACAGATACGCAGTATTTT.

The chain recombines TRBV7-3 with TRBJ2-1, with TRBD2 identical over 10 bases. The CDR3 covers 15 residues. The V and J ends lost 4 bases and 4 bases, in that order; junction bases with no gene match: 4. In germline, CDR1 is SGHTA, CDR2 FQGTGA. The CDR3 sequence is CASSSDSGGYNEQFF. CDR3 in DNA: TGTGCCAGCAGCTCCGATAGCGGGGGGTACAATGAGCAGTTCTTC.